Shown below are 26 T cell receptor beta chains from a single sample sequenced in a study of CXCR3-negative and CXCR3-positive naive CD8 T cells. Libraries of TRB cDNA were made by 5' RACE and carried UMIs. TCRdb re-called the 5' RACE reads; every CDR3 protein appears as one record, without DNA. Here the sample table reports under 50,000 distinct CDR3 sequences. The sample consisted of naive CXCR3- CD8+ T cells from blood. As for subset: CD45RO-CCR7+CD27+CD95- naive CD8+ T cells lacking CXCR3 (TNR3-). All receptors come from a human donor in good health. Some clones in this sample may be carry-over from other donors' samples.

This chain uses TRBV14 with TRBJ2-3; lacking DNA, the TRBD2 call made by TCRdb goes unchecked. The CDR3 extends over 14 amino acids. Germline V gene data show CDR1 as SGHDN and CDR2 as FVKESK. The CDR3 region is CASSQLAGTDTQYF.

The chain joins TRBV2 to TRBJ2-7; no DNA is available, so the TRBD2 call from TCRdb remains unchecked. CDR3 length equals 14 residues. CDR1 and CDR2 (germline): SNHLY, FYNNEI. The chain's CDR3 is CASKTEPGEYEQYF.

CDR3 protein: CSAIGPISYNEQFF. The gene calls are TRBV20-1 and TRBJ2-1; TCRdb returns TRBD1, unconfirmable since there is no DNA. Germline V lookup: CDR1 DFQATT, CDR2 SNEGSKA (reference sequence). This CDR3 contains 14 residues.

The rearrangement uses TRBV29-1 and TRBJ2-2; TCRdb returns TRBD1, unconfirmable since there is no DNA. Germline CDR1 SQVTM, CDR2 ANQGSEA. This CDR3 spans 17 amino acids. The CDR3 protein is CSVGGIVGRPDTGELFF.

The chain uses TRBV29-1 and TRBJ2-6; checking the TCRdb D call of TRBD1 is not possible without DNA. The CDR3 sequence is 19 residues long. CDR1 and CDR2 from the germline V gene are SQVTM and ANQGSEA. This chain's CDR3 is CSVEDRDRGQFSGANVLTF. The full variable domain, completed using reference TRBV29-1 and TRBJ2-6, is SAVISQKPSRDICQRGTSLTIQCQVDSQVTMMFWYRQQPGQSLTLIATANQGSEATYESGFVIDKFPISRPNLTFSTLTVSNMSPEDSSIYLCSVEDRDRGQFSGANVLTFGAGSRLTVL.

This chain uses TRBV29-1 with TRBJ2-7; TCRdb's assignment of TRBD1 cannot be checked, as there is no DNA. Germline CDR1 is SQVTM and CDR2 is ANQGSEA. CDR3 length: 15 residues. The CDR3: CSVYEAGTGSYEQYF.

The J gene is TRBJ2-5, the V gene TRBV12-3 or TRBV12-4. The CDR3 covers 14 residues. The CDR3 sequence is CASSTFEVQETQYF.

CDR3 residues: CASSLGGTSYNEQFF. This rearrangement joins TRBV11-3 to TRBJ2-1; TCRdb selects TRBD2, and the lack of DNA leaves this call unchecked. The CDR3 consists of 15 residues. From germline, CDR1 is SGHNT and CDR2 YENEEA.

The chain couples TRBV11-3 to TRBJ2-1; TCRdb's D call, TRBD1, is unchecked because there is no DNA. This CDR3 is 15 amino acids long. CDR1 SGHNT and CDR2 YENEEA come from the germline V gene. CDR3: CASSFRDRGYNEQFF.

The rearrangement joins TRBV5-6 to TRBJ2-7. CDR1 is SGHDT, CDR2 YYEEEE, per germline. The CDR3 length is 14 residues. CDR3: CASSERGNSYEQYF.

The CDR3 loop reads CASSQTLGRLYF. J is TRBJ2-7 and V is TRBV4-1; as DNA is missing, the TRBD2 call by TCRdb cannot be tested. CDR1 and CDR2 from the germline V gene are MGHRA and YSYEKL. The CDR3 is 12 residues long.

V usage is TRBV20-1 and J usage is TRBJ2-1; TCRdb proposes TRBD1, but this gene call is untestable without DNA. The germline V gene encodes CDR1 DFQATT and CDR2 SNEGSKA (reference sequence). The CDR3 totals 13 residues. CDR3 sequence reads: CSARPAGAEGQFF.

The chain joins TRBV9 to TRBJ2-2. The CDR3 sequence is 15 residues long. Germline loops: CDR1 SGDLS, CDR2 YYNGEE. This CDR3 is CASSVEIIAVGELFF.

The chain couples TRBV7-2 to TRBJ2-5; absent DNA, TCRdb's TRBD2 call cannot be checked. The CDR3 totals 14 residues. Germline assignment: CDR1 SGHTA and CDR2 FQGNSA. CDR3 protein: CASNSGGRQETQYF.

The chain uses TRBV4-1 and TRBJ1-5. Germline CDR1 is MGHRA and CDR2 is YSYEKL. The CDR3 is 16 amino acids. The CDR3 sequence is CASSQEQINSNQPQHF.

The V and J genes are TRBV28 and TRBJ2-5; the TCRdb D gene call, TRBD2, has no DNA to confirm it. CDR1 and CDR2 (germline): MDHEN, SYDVKM. The CDR3 has 17 amino acids. The CDR3 is CASSLLEGRADGETQYF. The variable domain in full, with the rest retrieved from reference TRBV28 and TRBJ2-5, is DVKVTQSSRYLVKRTGEKVFLECVQDMDHENMFWYRQDPGLGLRLIYFSYDVKMKEKGDIPEGYSVSREKKERFSLILESASTNQTSMYLCASSLLEGRADGETQYFGPGTRLLVL.

The CDR3 sequence: CASSLGASYEQYF. The rearrangement uses TRBV7-6 and TRBJ2-7; the D call from TCRdb, TRBD1, cannot be confirmed without DNA. The CDR3 is 13 amino acids. Germline CDR1 and CDR2: SGHVS and FNYEAQ.

The V gene is TRBV29-1, the J gene TRBJ2-7; lacking DNA, the TRBD1 call made by TCRdb goes unchecked. The germline V gene encodes CDR1 SQVTM and CDR2 ANQGSEA. CDR3 length: 13 residues. The CDR3 reads CSVDGTGPLGQYF.

The V gene is TRBV29-1, the J gene TRBJ2-1; the D call from TCRdb, TRBD2, cannot be confirmed without DNA. This CDR3 is built from 13 residues. The germline CDR1 and CDR2 sequences are SQVTM and ANQGSEA. CDR3 loop: CSVAGPYSNEQFF.

The V gene is TRBV29-1, the J gene TRBJ2-2; the D gene TCRdb calls, TRBD1, cannot be checked with no DNA. The CDR3 covers 12 residues. Looked up from germline, CDR1 is SQVTM and CDR2 is ANQGSEA. CDR3 protein: CSFPGIAGELFF.

Measured by frequency, this clonotype is medium-sized. The CDR3 region is CASSFDRGGTDTQYF. V gene TRBV5-6 combines with J gene TRBJ2-3. CDR1 is SGHDT, CDR2 YYEEEE, per germline. CDR3 length equals 15 residues.

This chain links TRBV6-5 with TRBJ1-1. The germline V gene encodes CDR1 MNHEY and CDR2 SVGAGI. CDR3 length: 13 residues. The CDR3 sequence: CASTPRSNTEAFF.

The chain uses TRBV28 and TRBJ1-1. The germline CDR1 and CDR2 sequences are MDHEN and SYDVKM. There are 16 residues in the CDR3. CDR3: CASSLSQVGVDTEAFF.

The rearrangement uses TRBV4-3 and TRBJ1-5; TCRdb reports TRBD1, a call that lacks DNA to check it against. The V gene's germline CDR1 is LGHNA and CDR2 YSLEER. The CDR3 consists of 14 residues. The CDR3 here is CASSQDRVNQPQHF.

The V gene is TRBV5-1, the J gene TRBJ2-2; TCRdb's D call, TRBD1, is unchecked because there is no DNA. The CDR3 extends over 19 amino acids. The germline gives CDR1 SGHRS, CDR2 YFSETQ. The CDR3 loop is CASSLVVLPQGVSPGELFF. Supplemented by reference TRBV5-1 and TRBJ2-2, the full variable domain reads KAGVTQTPRYLIKTRGQQVTLSCSPISGHRSVSWYQQTPGQGLQFLFEYFSETQRNKGNFPGRFSGRQFSNSRSEMNVSTLELGDSALYLCASSLVVLPQGVSPGELFFGEGSRLTVL.

V and J are TRBV9 and TRBJ2-3; TCRdb picks TRBD1, but there is no DNA to check that call. Germline CDR1 SGDLS, CDR2 YYNGEE. This CDR3 has 15 residues. The CDR3 sequence is CASSVEGQGADTQYF.